This TCR beta chain was observed in a study of a mutant IDH1 vaccine in newly diagnosed glioma. Study-wide context: Previous treatment comprised radiotherapy, temozolomide, or both, mostly both. Study-wide results and limits: It was over 85% of patients that developed vaccine-induced immune responses.

Using immunoSEQ multiplex PCR, the repertoire was profiled, and TCRdb retains in-frame clones only, with some absent. The data show 70,000 to 95,000 clones, over 75% seen once. Time point reported: baseline, week 1 (first vaccination visit). Sample treatment: pre-vaccination baseline after standard-of-care therapy. Each astrocytoma in the donors was new, WHO grade 3 or 4, IDH1-mutant and ATRX-lost. The V and J ends lost 6 bases and 1 base, in that order; junction bases with no gene match: 2. The germline V gene encodes CDR1 WSHSY and CDR2 SAAADI. The CDR3 runs 14 residues. A note on this clone: Its antigen is currently unknown.

The sample was PBMCs, taken from a glioma patient treated with radiotherapy, temozolomide or both. The sequence came from a man aged 40-50 years with glioma. Some clones in this sample may be carry-over from other donors' samples. The rearrangement links TRBV10-2 to TRBJ2-2; 7 positions match TRBD2. CDR3 DNA: TGCGCCAGCAGCGGGACTATGAACACCGGGGAGCTGTTTTTT. Its protein product is CASSGTMNTGELFF.